This T cell receptor (beta chain) was recorded in a study of CD8 T cells in Susac syndrome (dated by TCRdb to between 2018 and 2020). As for the study more broadly: Of the Susac syndrome patients who were sequenced, under ten were in clinical remission while roughly six had clinically active disease. The study used repertoire sequencing to test whether antigen drove CD8+ T cell activation and differentiation in Susac syndrome. At blood withdrawal, Susac syndrome patients were either therapy-naive, taking corticosteroids (in some cases with IVIg as well), or taking IVIg alone.

RNA was extracted using the RNeasy kit, and roughly 0.45 to 1 microgram was reverse transcribed with random hexamers. The immunoSEQ multiplex PCR assay, covering 54 Vbeta and 13 Jbeta segments, was used to amplify TCR beta CDR3 regions. PCR amplification bias was corrected by using a synthetic template baseline for primer optimization and computational correction. Concerning the study's data processing: Reads were annotated to V, D and J genes per IMGT and analyzed with immunoSEQ Analyzer, keeping only productive sequences. Clonality was computed as one minus Shannon entropy normalized by log2 of the number of productive unique sequences. For each patient and control, public and private clones were evaluated among the 100 most prevalent clones. Susac-specific clones were defined as absent from healthy and MS cohorts, 1052 published viral clones and other ImmuneACCESS disease sequences. The public reads were quality trimmed at Q25 with fastp and then assembled into clones with MiXCR by TCRdb, keeping productive beta chains. One record per CDR3 amino acid sequence lists the most common genes and DNA. The V and J calls reflect TCRdb's pipeline rather than the authors' work. The sample table lists about 180,000 distinct CDR3 sequences, 94% of them with a count of one. Around 0.11% of the sample rests with the top ten.

Unmatched junction bases come to 9, with V trimmed by 3 bases and J by 5 bases. The CDR3, from cysteine to phenylalanine, totals 16 residues. The kept DNA is CDR3 alone, 48 bases in frame from the first base. Taken from the germline V gene (reference sequence), the CDR1 and CDR2 loops are DFQATT and SNEGSKA. In regard to this clonotype: Its antigen remains unidentified. No base-level quality is on record; no much larger clone is a single base apart.

Peripheral blood CD8+ and CD4+ T cells from healthy donors, Susac syndrome patients and multiple sclerosis patients were profiled using high-throughput TCR beta sequencing. Susac syndrome patients met recently defined diagnostic criteria for definite or probable disease. CD8+ TEMRA cells were enriched by FACS, while bulk CD8+ and CD4+ T cells were purified by magnetic negative isolation. Blood was drawn into EDTA tubes, processed within 24 hours, and PBMCs were isolated by density gradient centrifugation. PBMCs intended for TCR sequencing were cryopreserved in liquid nitrogen and thawed later in a water bath at 37 degrees C. The sorted or isolated CD4+, CD8+ and CD8+ TEMRA cells reached a purity of at least 90%. What the authors observed across the whole study: The TCR sequencing and HLA analysis was acknowledged to have included a relatively small number of individuals. The CD4+ T cell repertoire of patients with Susac syndrome showed no detectable clonal expansion.

Sequenced: CD4+ T cells from PBMCs. This TCR was sampled from a human donor with Susac syndrome. This chain joins TRBV20-1 to TRBJ2-7, with 14 middle bases fitting TRBD2. The CDR3 region reads CSARVTSGGVIHEQYF. In nucleotide form, the sequence is TGCAGTGCTAGGGTGACTAGCGGGGGGGTTATCCACGAGCAGTACTTC.